The rows below give T cell receptor beta chains drawn from one sample of a study of human T cells and chemical hapten exposure. TCRdb analysed the RACE reads with MiXCR anew, one entry per CDR3 protein. Here the sample spans about 160,000 distinct CDR3 sequences, about a quarter being singletons. The sample was whole blood, taken in connection with sensitization to the hapten diphenylcyclopropenone (DPC). These receptors all come from a woman between 18 and 29 years old with alopecia areata. Some clones in this sample may be carry-over from other donors' samples. The CDR3 runs from the conserved cysteine through the conserved F or W. The D gene is left open where the match is weak. Size is stated for part of the rows, as once, few or many counts, or as a class when the clone is expanded.

v_gene	d_gene	abundance	len	j_gene	CDR3nt	CDR3aa
TRBV20-1	-	few	14	TRBJ2-2	TGCAGTGCTCCCCCCGAAGGAGACACCGGGGAGCTGTTTTTT	CSAPPEGDTGELFF
TRBV25-1	-	few	16	TRBJ1-5	TGTGCCAGCAGTGGATGGGAAGTTAGCGACAATCAGCCCCAGCATTTT	CASSGWEVSDNQPQHF
TRBV9	-	few	15	TRBJ1-3	TGTGCCAGCAGCGCGGACCTACCCGCTGGAAACACCATATATTTT	CASSADLPAGNTIYF
TRBV29-1	-	-	13	TRBJ1-6	TGCAGCGTGACGACAGGAGCTAATTCACCCCTCCACTTT	CSVTTGANSPLHF
TRBV27	-	-	13	TRBJ2-7	TGTGCCAGCAGCAAACAAGATAGATACGAGCAGTACTTC	CASSKQDRYEQYF
TRBV29-1	-	once	12	TRBJ2-1	TGCAGCGTTGAATGGCTTTACAATGAGCAGTTCTTC	CSVEWLYNEQFF
TRBV18	-	-	15	TRBJ1-6	TGTGCCAGCTCACCGGAATTTTCCTATAATTCACCCCTCCACTTT	CASSPEFSYNSPLHF
TRBV6-6	-	few	12	TRBJ2-3	TGTGCCAGCAGTTACTCGCCGGATACGCAGTATTTT	CASSYSPDTQYF
TRBV29-1	-	-	14	TRBJ1-1	TGCAGCGTTGGCCACAGCCAAGCTAACACTGAAGCTTTCTTT	CSVGHSQANTEAFF
TRBV4-1	-	few	12	TRBJ2-7	TGCGCCAGCAGCCAAGATTTCGGGGAGCAGTACTTC	CASSQDFGEQYF
TRBV10-3	-	few	17	TRBJ1-3	TGTGCCATCAGTGACCACTTCTCGGGCCTCTCTGGAAACACCATATATTTT	CAISDHFSGLSGNTIYF
TRBV28	TRBD1	few	16	TRBJ1-6	TGTGCCAGCAGTTTTCGTAGGGACAGGGCGAATTCACCCCTCCACTTT	CASSFRRDRANSPLHF
TRBV20-1	-	-	15	TRBJ1-2	TGCAGTAGCGCTACTACAGGAGATCCTTTCTATGGCTACACCTTC	CSSATTGDPFYGYTF
TRBV7-8	TRBD2	once	15	TRBJ2-1	TGTGCCAGCAGCTCACTAGCGGGCAACTACAATGAGCAGTTCTTC	CASSSLAGNYNEQFF
TRBV10-3	TRBD1	few	14	TRBJ2-5	TGTGCCATCAGTGCGGGCAGGGGGAGAGAGACCCAGTACTTC	CAISAGRGRETQYF
TRBV7-2	-	few	12	TRBJ1-5	TGTGCCAGCAGCTTAGAATTTCAGCCCCAGCATTTT	CASSLEFQPQHF
TRBV18	TRBD1	-	12	TRBJ1-4	TGTGCCAGCTCTCTGACAGGGGAAAAACTGTTTTTT	CASSLTGEKLFF
TRBV20-1	TRBD1	few	12	TRBJ1-2	TGCAGGGACGGGACAGGGTTTTTTGGCTACACCTTC	CRDGTGFFGYTF
TRBV2	TRBD2	few	14	TRBJ2-1	TGTGCCAGCAGAGAACTAGCGGGAGGCTATGAGCAGTTCTTC	CASRELAGGYEQFF
TRBV7-9	TRBD1	few	14	TRBJ2-2	TGTGCCAGCAGCGGGACAGGGAACACCGGGGAGCTGTTTTTT	CASSGTGNTGELFF
TRBV18	-	-	15	TRBJ2-3	TGTGCCAGCTCACGTACAGGGAATCCCACAGATACGCAGTATTTT	CASSRTGNPTDTQYF
TRBV7-9	-	-	12	TRBJ2-7	TGTGCCAGCAGCGAGGACCCCTACGAGCAGTACTTC	CASSEDPYEQYF
TRBV7-8	TRBD2	-	16	TRBJ2-1	TGTGCCAGCAGCCGCCCGGGGCGGGGGGGTCACAATGAGCAGTTCTTC	CASSRPGRGGHNEQFF
TRBV7-2	-	-	15	TRBJ2-7	TGTGCCAGCAGCTTAGTAGGAGTTGGGGCCTACGAGCAGTACTTC	CASSLVGVGAYEQYF
TRBV30	-	-	14	TRBJ1-6	TGTGCCTGGAAACCAGGGCAGGAGAATTCACCCCTCCACTTT	CAWKPGQENSPLHF
TRBV4-1	TRBD2	few	18	TRBJ2-7	TGCGCCAGCAGCCATCCCCACCCCAGGCTAGCGGGACAATACGAGCAGTACTTC	CASSHPHPRLAGQYEQYF
TRBV9	TRBD2	-	16	TRBJ2-5	TGTGCCAGCAGCGCCGGACTAGCTAGGTACCAAGAGACCCAGTACTTC	CASSAGLARYQETQYF
TRBV7-8	-	-	15	TRBJ2-5	TGTGCCAGCAGCTTAGCGGGGAACAGCCAAGAGACCCAGTACTTC	CASSLAGNSQETQYF
TRBV27	-	few	16	TRBJ1-1	TGTGCCAGCAGTCCTATGGCAATGGGGTTTGGGACTGAAGCTTTCTTT	CASSPMAMGFGTEAFF
TRBV29-1	-	few	12	TRBJ2-3	TGCAGCGTTGAAGCTACCGAGGATACGCAGTATTTT	CSVEATEDTQYF
TRBV15	-	-	11	TRBJ2-3	TGTGTCACGAGCAGCCAAGATACGCAGTATTTT	CVTSSQDTQYF
TRBV29-1	TRBD2	-	15	TRBJ2-1	TGCAGCGCCGACCAGACTAGCGGGAGGGCCCTTGAGCAGTTCTTC	CSADQTSGRALEQFF
TRBV5-5	-	once	15	TRBJ2-7	TGTGCCAGCAGCTTCTTTCCCGGCGGGACTTGCGAGCAGTACTTC	CASSFFPGGTCEQYF